The 31 T cell receptor beta chains given below trace back to one sample, sequenced in a study of T cell repertoires in cytomegalovirus infection. Their antigens are not known. TCRdb re-called the reads through MiXCR, storing one row per CDR3 protein. The sample carries under 850,000 distinct CDR3 sequences, approximately 33% recorded once. The sample consisted of cultured PBMCs, taken from culture after CMV antigen stimulation. Receptors were obtained from a human donor in good health (CMV status not recorded). Some clones in this sample may be carry-over from other donors' samples.

The chain uses TRBV29-1 and TRBJ2-1; D call uncertain. V lost 4 bases and J 3 bases, leaving 7 bases between the germline ends. Germline CDR1 SQVTM, CDR2 ANQGSEA. CDR3 size: 12 residues. CDR3 sequence (DNA): TGCAGCGTTGGACGCCACTACAATGAGCAGTTCTTC. Translated, it gives CSVGRHYNEQFF.

As for this clonotype: Since a much larger clone is just one base distant, this may be a read error. The CDR3 protein is CASSFGGRDGYNF. In nucleotides, the CDR3 is TGTGCCAGCAGCTTCGGAGGGCGAGATGGCTACAACTTC. The chain employs TRBV7-2 and TRBJ1-2; D is ambiguous. Germline CDR1 is SGHTA and CDR2 is FQGNSA. This CDR3 is built from 13 residues. Combining the CDR3 with reference TRBV7-2 and TRBJ1-2 gives the whole variable domain GAGVSQSPSNKVTEKGKDVELRCDPISGHTALYWYRQSLGQGLEFLIYFQGNSAPDKSGLPSDRFSAERTGGSVSTLTIQRTQQEDSAVYLCASSFGGRDGYNFGSGTRLTVV.

V usage is TRBV3-1 and J usage is TRBJ1-4; D is unresolved. Germline assignment: CDR1 LGHDT and CDR2 YNNKEL (reference sequence). The V end was cut by 5 bases, the J end by 8 bases, with 15 bases between. The length of the CDR3 is 14 residues. DNA for the CDR3: TGTGCCAGCAGCTACCTGGGCAGTTCCGAAAAACTGTTTTTT. Amino acid sequence: CASSYLGSSEKLFF. The complete variable domain, with remaining parts taken from reference TRBV3-1 and TRBJ1-4, reads DTAVSQTPKYLVTQMGNDKSIKCEQNLGHDTMYWYKQDSKKFLKIMFSYNNKELIINETVPNRFSPKSPDKAHLNLHINSLELGDSAVYFCASSYLGSSEKLFFGSGTQLSVL.

The chain joins TRBV27 to TRBJ1-6; tentative D call: TRBD1 (5 bases). This CDR3 is 13 amino acids long. V was pared by 7 bases and J by 14 bases, with 18 bases between. Germline lookup yields CDR1 MNHEY and CDR2 SMNVEV (reference sequence). The CDR3 here is CASTSYRFSALHF. CDR3 nucleotides: TGTGCCAGCACAAGCTACAGGTTTTCGGCCCTCCACTTT.

This clonotype was seen a single time. This chain uses TRBV12-3 or TRBV12-4 with TRBJ2-7; TRBD2 might be the D (5 bases). CDR3 size: 15 residues. V was cut by 6 bases and J by 5 bases, with 20 bases left in between. In DNA, the CDR3 is TGTGCCAGCAGCCCCCTTGGGAGTTCTAACGACGAGCAGTACTTC. Amino acid sequence: CASSPLGSSNDEQYF.

The V gene is TRBV7-6, the J gene TRBJ2-3, with TRBD2 matching over 8 bases. The germline V gene encodes CDR1 SGHVS and CDR2 FNYEAQ. This CDR3 contains 16 residues. The ends lost 7 bases at V and 4 bases at J; junction bases unmatched: 13. CDR3 sequence reads: CASTSSFGGAPDTQYF. The CDR3 DNA sequence: TGTGCCAGCACCTCCTCATTCGGGGGGGCACCAGATACGCAGTATTTT.

The V gene is TRBV6-6, the J gene TRBJ2-5, with TRBD2 as a possible D gene (7 bases). V shed 6 bases and J shed 2 bases, with 13 bases lying between them. The CDR3 consists of 14 residues. CDR1 is MNHNY and CDR2 is SVGAGI in the germline V gene (reference sequence). The CDR3, as DNA: TGTGCCAGCAGCACAGGGAGGGTTCAAGAGACCCAGTACTTC. Protein sequence: CASSTGRVQETQYF.

This clonotype was seen a handful of times. The chain links TRBV6-2 or TRBV6-3 to TRBJ2-7; D gene ambiguous. CDR1 and CDR2 (germline): MNHEY, SVGEGT. With 2 bases removed from V and 4 bases from J, the gap between germline ends came to 21 bases. CDR3 size: 17 residues. The CDR3 loop is CASSYLPTRARSYEQYF. The CDR3 region has the DNA TGTGCCAGCAGTTACCTCCCGACCCGGGCAAGGAGTTACGAGCAGTACTTC.

J is TRBJ2-7 and V is TRBV18; unclear D gene. The CDR3 covers 14 residues. Germline V CDR1 and CDR2: KGHSH, LQKENI. Trimming removed 5 bases at V and 7 bases at J, with 18 bases between. In nucleotides, the CDR3 is TGTGCCAGCTCATCGGACGGTTACGGAACGGAGCAGTACTTC. Translated: CASSSDGYGTEQYF.

The chain couples TRBV6-6 to TRBJ1-5; 7 bases map to TRBD1. CDR1 MNHNY and CDR2 SVGAGI come from the germline V gene (reference sequence). V lost 6 bases, J lost 4 bases, and 6 bases stayed unmatched. The CDR3 runs 14 residues. The CDR3 reads CASSLGQMNQPQHF. CDR3 DNA sequence: TGTGCCAGCAGCCTGGGACAGATGAATCAGCCCCAGCATTTT.

This chain connects TRBV7-4 to TRBJ2-1; no definite D call. Germline assignment: CDR1 SGHVT and CDR2 SQSDAQ. The CDR3 loop spans 16 amino acids. Trimming took off 1 base at V and 2 bases at J, with 12 bases between the two ends. The CDR3 DNA is TGTGCCAGCAGCTTAGTTTCGCCGTTGCCCTACAATGAGCAGTTCTTC. As protein: CASSLVSPLPYNEQFF.

CDR3 region: CASSQAGTAGEKLFF. The DNA of the CDR3 is TGCGCCAGCAGCCAAGCGGGTACGGCTGGCGAAAAACTGTTTTTT. This chain uses TRBV4-3 with TRBJ1-4; D is unresolved. This CDR3 contains 15 residues. The V end was cut by 1 base, the J end by 8 bases, with 14 bases between. CDR1 is LGHNA and CDR2 is YSLEER in the germline V gene.

The rearrangement uses TRBV5-1 and TRBJ1-1, with D possibly matching TRBD1 (5 bases). Deletions cut 4 bases from V and 0 bases from J, with 16 bases between. The CDR3 extends over 16 amino acids. Looked up from germline, CDR1 is SGHRS and CDR2 is YFSETQ. CDR3 region: CASSPGRGGMNTEAFF. The DNA for the CDR3 is TGCGCCAGCAGCCCGGGGAGGGGCGGCATGAACACTGAAGCTTTCTTT.

This sequence joins TRBV4-1 and TRBJ1-5; no clear D. The CDR3 runs 16 residues. Germline lookup yields CDR1 MGHRA and CDR2 YSYEKL. The germline V and J ends were trimmed by 2 bases and 0 bases, with 11 bases remaining between them. The CDR3 region has the DNA TGCGCCAGCAGCCAAATTCTTAGCTATAGCAATCAGCCCCAGCATTTT. This codes for CASSQILSYSNQPQHF.

The table lists this clonotype with many counts. This chain connects TRBV7-9 to TRBJ1-1; D not resolved. V was clipped by 8 bases and J by 0 bases, with 7 bases between them. This CDR3 region has 12 residues. Germline V gene sequence: CDR1 SEHNR, CDR2 FQNEAQ (reference sequence). The DNA of the CDR3 is TGTGCCAGCGAGGGATTGAACACTGAAGCTTTCTTT. This encodes CASEGLNTEAFF.

V and J are TRBV6-1 and TRBJ2-3; D is perhaps TRBD1 (6 bases). The CDR3 consists of 13 residues. Trimming shortened V by 1 base and J by 5 bases, and 7 bases separated the two germline ends. CDR1 MNHNS and CDR2 SASEGT come from the germline V gene. CDR3: CASSEGGLDTQYF. The CDR3, as DNA: TGTGCCAGCAGTGAAGGGGGGCTAGATACGCAGTATTTT.

The gene calls are TRBV7-6 and TRBJ2-7, with D possibly being TRBD1 or TRBD2 (5 bases each). The CDR3 has 13 residues. Germline-derived CDR1 and CDR2 are SGHVS and FNYEAQ. V lost 5 bases, J lost 4 bases, and 12 bases lay in between. CDR3 residues: CASSDGAHYEQYF. The CDR3, as DNA: TGTGCCAGCAGCGACGGGGCGCATTACGAGCAGTACTTC.

V gene TRBV4-1 combines with J gene TRBJ2-2; D possibly corresponds to TRBD2 (5 bases). Trimming removed 2 bases at V and 5 bases at J, with 12 bases between. The V gene's germline CDR1 is MGHRA and CDR2 YSYEKL. The CDR3 totals 15 residues. The DNA of the CDR3 is TGCGCCAGCAGCCAACTGGTCCGAGGGACCGGGGAGCTGTTTTTT. It translates to CASSQLVRGTGELFF.

The chain is built from TRBV24-1 and TRBJ2-1; the D gene is possibly TRBD1 (6 bases). The CDR3 runs 14 residues. V lost 3 bases, J lost 7 bases, and 12 bases lay in between. The V gene's germline CDR1 is KGHDR and CDR2 SFDVKD. The CDR3 spells CATSDRGQLNEQFF. The CDR3 nucleotides read TGTGCCACCAGTGATCGGGGACAATTGAATGAGCAGTTCTTC.

CDR3 amino acids: CASTRRDSGANVLTF. The DNA for the CDR3 is TGTGCCAGCACCAGAAGGGACTCTGGGGCCAACGTCCTGACTTTC. V and J are TRBV6-1 and TRBJ2-6; D is ambiguous. CDR3 length: 15 amino acids. Germline V lookup: CDR1 MNHNS, CDR2 SASEGT. Trimming removed 7 bases from V and 0 bases from J, with 10 bases in between.

The chain recombines TRBV15 with TRBJ2-3; no reliable D call. CDR3 length: 15 residues. Trimming left V 0 bases short and J 2 bases short, with 9 bases between. Germline loops: CDR1 LNHNV, CDR2 YYDKDF (reference sequence). CDR3 coding DNA: TGTGCCACCAGCAGAGATGTTAAAATCACAGATACGCAGTATTTT. Protein sequence: CATSRDVKITDTQYF.

In this sample, this clonotype turned up many times. The J gene is TRBJ1-1, the V gene TRBV6-1, with D unclear. Germline V gives CDR1 MNHNS, CDR2 SASEGT. The CDR3 is 13 amino acids. The ends were cut back, 6 bases at V and 0 bases at J, with 8 bases in the middle. The CDR3 DNA sequence: TGTGCCAGCAGCCCGGAACTGAACACTGAAGCTTTCTTT. Translating it yields CASSPELNTEAFF.

This clonotype came up a few times. CDR3 DNA: TGTGCCAGCAGCCAAGAGCCAGCGGGGGGTTACAATGAGCAGTTCTTC. It yields the protein CASSQEPAGGYNEQFF. This sequence joins TRBV4-2 and TRBJ2-1, with TRBD2 matching over 9 bases. Germline V CDR1 and CDR2: LGHNA, YNFKEQ. There are 16 residues in the CDR3. With V trimmed by 0 bases and J by 4 bases, 4 bases remained unmatched.

The chain has TRBV7-6 and TRBJ2-2; D is ambiguous. The V end was cut by 4 bases, the J end by 9 bases, with 21 bases between. CDR1 is SGHVS and CDR2 is FNYEAQ in the germline V gene. CDR3 length: 16 residues. The CDR3 bases are TGTGCCAGCAGCTCCATCTCCGGATCCTCCTCCTGGGAGCTGTTTTTT. Encoded protein: CASSSISGSSSWELFF.

This clonotype turned up a few times. The chain uses TRBV19 and TRBJ1-4; 7 nucleotides match TRBD1. CDR1 and CDR2 from the germline V gene are LNHDA and SQIVND (reference sequence). Trimming at V came to 7 bases and at J to 6 bases, leaving 8 bases not matched to a gene. This CDR3 has 14 amino acids. The CDR3 here is CASNQPGTDEKLFF. CDR3 DNA: TGTGCCAGTAATCAACCAGGGACAGATGAAAAACTGTTTTTT.

The chain is built from TRBV6-5 and TRBJ2-5; unclear D gene. Germline V lookup: CDR1 MNHEY, CDR2 SVGAGI. The CDR3 has 13 amino acids. V lost 8 bases and J lost 5, with 15 bases in between. CDR3 amino acids: CASRSGPPETQYF. DNA for the CDR3: TGTGCCAGCCGGTCCGGGCCGCCGGAGACCCAGTACTTC.

This clonotype was picked up many times. V gene TRBV5-4 combines with J gene TRBJ2-1, with D hard to call. Germline assignment: CDR1 SGHNT and CDR2 YYREEE (reference sequence). V was cut by 2 bases and J by 6 bases, with 6 bases left in between. CDR3 length equals 12 residues. The CDR3 is CASSLDSNEQFF. DNA of the CDR3: TGTGCCAGCAGCTTAGATTCCAATGAGCAGTTCTTC.

This clonotype was detected a few times. The chain combines TRBV11-2 with TRBJ1-1; possibly TRBD1 for D (6 bases). There are 16 residues in the CDR3. Trimming removed 0 bases at V and 6 bases at J, with 17 bases between. The germline V gene has CDR1 SGHAT and CDR2 FQNNGV. This chain's CDR3 is CASSLDPRQEIPEAFF. The CDR3 DNA reads TGTGCCAGCAGCTTAGACCCCCGACAGGAGATACCTGAAGCTTTCTTT.

This chain joins TRBV20-1 and TRBJ2-3; 7 nucleotides line up with TRBD1. V gave up 2 bases and J gave up 0 bases; unmatched junction bases: 8. Germline V lookup: CDR1 DFQATT, CDR2 SNEGSKA (reference sequence). This CDR3 has 16 amino acids. The CDR3 DNA follows: TGCAGTGCTAGATCCGTCAGGGGGATGAGCACAGATACGCAGTATTTT. Amino acid sequence: CSARSVRGMSTDTQYF.

This rearrangement joins TRBV6-1 to TRBJ1-5; no definite D call. CDR3 size: 10 residues. CDR1 and CDR2 (germline): MNHNS, SASEGT. Between the trimmed V and J ends, which lost 3 bases and 9 bases, there was a span of 3 bases. CDR3 in amino acids: CASSDRPQHF. The DNA of the CDR3 is TGTGCCAGCAGTGATCGGCCCCAGCATTTT.

There are a few counts of this clonotype. The genes are TRBV20-1 and TRBJ2-7; 7 bases match TRBD2. CDR3 length equals 13 residues. With V trimmed by 2 bases and J by 6 bases, 7 bases remained unmatched. CDR1 and CDR2 (germline): DFQATT, SNEGSKA (reference sequence). For the CDR3, the DNA is TGCAGTGCTAGAATAGCGGGCCAAGGCGAGCAGTACTTC. It yields the protein CSARIAGQGEQYF.